This T cell receptor beta chain was documented in a study of shared clonotypes between healthy human individuals. Here immunoSEQ multiplex PCR was the method, and the copy in TCRdb shows in-frame clones only, minus some. The sample lists around 1.5 million clones; roughly 98% were seen once. This TCR derives from a man in his thirties or forties in good health. What was sequenced was naive CD4+ T cells sorted from blood. Subset in this sample: CD45RA+ positively selected.

CDR3 region: CASNPGRARDEQFF. For the CDR3, the DNA is TGTGCCAGTAACCCCGGGAGGGCCAGGGATGAGCAGTTCTTC. The chain employs TRBV19 and TRBJ2-1; 8 nucleotides line up with TRBD2. The V gene end was trimmed by 7 bases and the J gene end by 8 bases; junction bases not matched to a gene: 10. From germline, CDR1 is LNHDA and CDR2 SQIVND (reference sequence). The CDR3 has 14 amino acids.